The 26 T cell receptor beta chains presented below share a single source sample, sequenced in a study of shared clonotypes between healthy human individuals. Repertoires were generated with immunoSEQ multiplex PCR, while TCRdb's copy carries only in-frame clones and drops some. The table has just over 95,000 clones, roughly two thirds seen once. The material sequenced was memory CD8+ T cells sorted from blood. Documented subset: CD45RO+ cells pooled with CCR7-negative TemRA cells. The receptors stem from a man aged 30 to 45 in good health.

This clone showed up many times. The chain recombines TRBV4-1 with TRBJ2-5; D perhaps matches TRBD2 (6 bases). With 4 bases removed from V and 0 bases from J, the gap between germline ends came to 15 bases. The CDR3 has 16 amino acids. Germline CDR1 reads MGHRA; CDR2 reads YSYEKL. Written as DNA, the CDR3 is TGCGCCAGCAGCCCGGCCGGAGGGTTGGACCAAGAGACCCAGTACTTC. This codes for CASSPAGGLDQETQYF.

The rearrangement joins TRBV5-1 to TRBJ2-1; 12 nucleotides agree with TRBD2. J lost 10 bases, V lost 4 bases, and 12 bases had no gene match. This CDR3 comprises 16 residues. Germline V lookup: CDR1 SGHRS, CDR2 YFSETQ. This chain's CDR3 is CASSPGGLAGLNEQFF. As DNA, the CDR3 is TGCGCCAGCAGCCCCGGAGGACTAGCGGGATTAAACGAGCAGTTCTTC.

In nucleotides, the CDR3 is TGTGCCAGCAGCTTAGCCTTCCTCCCAAGAGAGCATTCCCCCTACGAGCAGTACTTC. This translates into CASSLAFLPREHSPYEQYF. The chain links TRBV7-2 to TRBJ2-7; D not resolved. The germline CDR1 and CDR2 sequences are SGHTA and FQGNSA. V lost 0 bases and J 2 bases, leaving 23 bases between the germline ends. This CDR3 spans 19 amino acids.

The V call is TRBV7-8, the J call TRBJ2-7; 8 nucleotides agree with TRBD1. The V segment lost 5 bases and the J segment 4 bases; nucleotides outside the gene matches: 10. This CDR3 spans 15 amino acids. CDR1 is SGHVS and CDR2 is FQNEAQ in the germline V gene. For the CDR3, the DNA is TGTGCCAGCAGCCCTTACCCAGGGGGCGAATACGAGCAGTACTTC. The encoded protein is CASSPYPGGEYEQYF.

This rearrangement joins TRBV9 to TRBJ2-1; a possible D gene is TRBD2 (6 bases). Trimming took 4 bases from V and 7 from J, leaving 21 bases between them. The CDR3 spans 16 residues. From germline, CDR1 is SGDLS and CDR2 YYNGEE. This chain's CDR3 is CASSPLRGGNKNEQFF. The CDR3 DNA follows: TGTGCCAGCAGCCCTCTTAGGGGCGGGAATAAAAATGAGCAGTTCTTC.

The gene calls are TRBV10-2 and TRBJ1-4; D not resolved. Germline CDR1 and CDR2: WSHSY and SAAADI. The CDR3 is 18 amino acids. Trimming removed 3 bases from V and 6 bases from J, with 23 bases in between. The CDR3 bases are TGCGCCAGCAGTGATCTTACCCGAACCCTCGATGGGGATGAAAAACTGTTTTTT. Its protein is CASSDLTRTLDGDEKLFF.

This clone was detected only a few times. Here the CDR3 DNA reads TGTGCCAGCAGCCTACTCCGAGACGAGCAGTACTTC. This sequence encodes CASSLLRDEQYF. The chain combines TRBV11-2 with TRBJ2-7, with D unresolved. CDR1 and CDR2 from the germline V gene are SGHAT and FQNNGV. V gave up 5 bases and J gave up 5 bases, with 10 bases separating them. CDR3 length: 12 residues.

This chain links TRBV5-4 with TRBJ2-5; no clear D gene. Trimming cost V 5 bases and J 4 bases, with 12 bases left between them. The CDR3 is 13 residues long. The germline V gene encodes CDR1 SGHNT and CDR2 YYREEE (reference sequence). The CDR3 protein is CASSLDLRETQYF. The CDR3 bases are TGTGCCAGCAGTCTAGATCTTCGAGAGACCCAGTACTTC. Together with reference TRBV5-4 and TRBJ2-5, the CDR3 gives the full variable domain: ETGVTQSPTHLIKTRGQQVTLRCSSQSGHNTVSWYQQALGQGPQFIFQYYREEENGRGNFPPRFSGLQFPNYSSELNVNALELDDSALYLCASSLDLRETQYFGPGTRLLVL.

The CDR3 nucleotides are TGTGCCAGCAGTGACGTTGGTAGCGGGAGAAGTTCCTACAATGAGCAGTTCTTC. Protein: CASSDVGSGRSSYNEQFF. The rearrangement joins TRBV25-1 to TRBJ2-1, with 9 bases that match TRBD2. After removal of 3 bases from V and 1 base from J, the junction contained 10 bases not matched to a gene. CDR1 and CDR2 (germline): MGHDK, SYGVNS. The CDR3 covers 18 residues. The full variable domain, in which reference TRBV25-1 and TRBJ2-1 provide the parts outside the CDR3, is EADIYQTPRYLVIGTGKKITLECSQTMGHDKMYWYQQDPGMELHLIHYSYGVNSTEKGDLSSESTVSRIRTEHFPLTLESARPSHTSQYLCASSDVGSGRSSYNEQFFGPGTRLTVL.

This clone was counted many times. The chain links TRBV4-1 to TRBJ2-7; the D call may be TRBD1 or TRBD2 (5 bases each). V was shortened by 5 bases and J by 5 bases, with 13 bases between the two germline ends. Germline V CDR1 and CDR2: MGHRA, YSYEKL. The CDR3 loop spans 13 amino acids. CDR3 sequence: CASSLGDGDEQYF. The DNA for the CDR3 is TGCGCCAGCAGCTTAGGGGACGGTGACGAGCAGTACTTC.

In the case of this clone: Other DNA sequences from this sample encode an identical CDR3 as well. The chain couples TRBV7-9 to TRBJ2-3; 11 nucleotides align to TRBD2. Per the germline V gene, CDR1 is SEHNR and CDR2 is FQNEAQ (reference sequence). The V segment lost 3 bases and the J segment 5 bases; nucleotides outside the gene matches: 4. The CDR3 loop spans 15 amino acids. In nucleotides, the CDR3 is TGTGCCAGCAGCTTTCCCACTAGCGGGAGAGATACGCAGTATTTT. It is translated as CASSFPTSGRDTQYF.

The CDR3 region is CASSLTWEGQGYEKLFF. CDR3 nucleotides: TGCGCCAGCAGCTTGACATGGGAGGGACAGGGCTATGAAAAACTGTTTTTT. This chain joins TRBV5-1 and TRBJ1-4; TRBD1 matches 9 bases. V was clipped by 1 base and J by 6 bases; unmatched bases: 10. The CDR3 loop spans 17 amino acids. The germline gives CDR1 SGHRS, CDR2 YFSETQ.

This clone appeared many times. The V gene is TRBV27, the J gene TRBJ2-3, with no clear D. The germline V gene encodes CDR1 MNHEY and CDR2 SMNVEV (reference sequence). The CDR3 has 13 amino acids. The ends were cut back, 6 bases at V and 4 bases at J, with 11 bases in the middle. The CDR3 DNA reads TGTGCCAGCAGGGCCGAGATTGCAGATACGCAGTATTTT. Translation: CASRAEIADTQYF.

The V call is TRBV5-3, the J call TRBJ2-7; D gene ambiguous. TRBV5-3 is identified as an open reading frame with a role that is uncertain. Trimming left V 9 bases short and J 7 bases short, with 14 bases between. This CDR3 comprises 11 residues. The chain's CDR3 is CAIMLVWEQYF. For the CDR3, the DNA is TGTGCCATAATGCTGGTTTGGGAGCAGTACTTC.

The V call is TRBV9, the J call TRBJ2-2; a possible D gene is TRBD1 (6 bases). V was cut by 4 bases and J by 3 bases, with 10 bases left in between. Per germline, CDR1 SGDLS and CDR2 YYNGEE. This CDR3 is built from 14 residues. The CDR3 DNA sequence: TGTGCCAGCAGCCAAGGGGGAGACACCGGGGAGCTGTTTTTT. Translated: CASSQGGDTGELFF.

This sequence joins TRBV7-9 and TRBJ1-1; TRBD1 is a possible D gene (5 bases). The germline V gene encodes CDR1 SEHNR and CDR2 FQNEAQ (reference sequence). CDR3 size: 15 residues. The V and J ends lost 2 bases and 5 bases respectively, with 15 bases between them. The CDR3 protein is CASSLYIAGVTEAFF. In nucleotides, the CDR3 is TGTGCCAGCAGCTTATATATTGCGGGGGTTACTGAAGCTTTCTTT. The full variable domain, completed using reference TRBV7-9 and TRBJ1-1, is DTGVSQNPRHKITKRGQNVTFRCDPISEHNRLYWYRQTLGQGPEFLTYFQNEAQLEKSRLLSDRFSAERPKGSFSTLEIQRTEQGDSAMYLCASSLYIAGVTEAFFGQGTRLTVV.

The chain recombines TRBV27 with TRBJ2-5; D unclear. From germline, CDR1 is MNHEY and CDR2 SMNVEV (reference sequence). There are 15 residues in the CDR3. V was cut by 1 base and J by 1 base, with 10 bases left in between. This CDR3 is CASSLYGNPQETQYF. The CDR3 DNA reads TGTGCCAGCAGTTTATACGGAAACCCCCAAGAGACCCAGTACTTC.

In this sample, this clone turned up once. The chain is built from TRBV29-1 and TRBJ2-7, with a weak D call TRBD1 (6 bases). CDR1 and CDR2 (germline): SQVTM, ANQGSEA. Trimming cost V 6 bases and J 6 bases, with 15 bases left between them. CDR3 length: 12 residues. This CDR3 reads CSVVTGHGEQYF. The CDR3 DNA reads TGCAGCGTGGTTACAGGGCACGGCGAGCAGTACTTC.

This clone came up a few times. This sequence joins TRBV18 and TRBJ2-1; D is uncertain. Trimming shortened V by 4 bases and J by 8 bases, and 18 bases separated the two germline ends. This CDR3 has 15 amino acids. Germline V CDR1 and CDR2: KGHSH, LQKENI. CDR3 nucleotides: TGTGCCAGCTCACTAGCAAGCCAGTTGTGGGATGAGCAGTTCTTC. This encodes CASSLASQLWDEQFF.

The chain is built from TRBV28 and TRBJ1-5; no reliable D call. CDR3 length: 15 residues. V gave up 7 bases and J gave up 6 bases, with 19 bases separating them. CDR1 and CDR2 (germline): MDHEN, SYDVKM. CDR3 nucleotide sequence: TGTGCCAGCATCCCGGGTGAGGTTTTCGGTCAGCCCCAGCATTTT. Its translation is CASIPGEVFGQPQHF.

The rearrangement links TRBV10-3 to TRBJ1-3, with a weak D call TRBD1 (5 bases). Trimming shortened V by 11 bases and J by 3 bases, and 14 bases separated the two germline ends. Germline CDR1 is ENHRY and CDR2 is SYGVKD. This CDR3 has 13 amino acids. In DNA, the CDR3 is TGTGCCGGGAGTGAGGGGATTGGAAACACCATATATTTT. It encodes CAGSEGIGNTIYF.

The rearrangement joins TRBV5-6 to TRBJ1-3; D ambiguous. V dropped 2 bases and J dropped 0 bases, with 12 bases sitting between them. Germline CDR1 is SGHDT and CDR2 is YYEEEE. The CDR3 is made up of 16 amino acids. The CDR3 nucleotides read TGTGCCAGCAGCTTCTTCTCCCCTGCCTCTGGAAACACCATATATTTT. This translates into CASSFFSPASGNTIYF.

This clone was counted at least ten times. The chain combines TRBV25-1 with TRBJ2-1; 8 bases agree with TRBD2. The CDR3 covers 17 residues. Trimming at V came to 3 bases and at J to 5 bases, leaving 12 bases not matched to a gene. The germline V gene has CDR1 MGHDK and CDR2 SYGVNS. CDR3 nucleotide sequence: TGTGCCAGCAGTGATGACGGGAGGGCCTTGTTGCACAATGAGCAGTTCTTC. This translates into CASSDDGRALLHNEQFF.

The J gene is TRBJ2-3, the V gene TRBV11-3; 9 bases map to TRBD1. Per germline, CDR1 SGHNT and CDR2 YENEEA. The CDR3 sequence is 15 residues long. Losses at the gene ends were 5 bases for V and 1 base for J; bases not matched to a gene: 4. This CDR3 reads CASSGDRDGTDTQYF. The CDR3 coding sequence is TGTGCCAGCAGCGGGGACAGGGATGGCACAGATACGCAGTATTTT.

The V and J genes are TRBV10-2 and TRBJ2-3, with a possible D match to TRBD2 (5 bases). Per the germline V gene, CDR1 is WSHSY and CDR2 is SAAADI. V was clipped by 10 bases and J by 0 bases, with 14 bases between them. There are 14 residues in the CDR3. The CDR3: CATRTGTSTDTQYF. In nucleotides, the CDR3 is TGCGCCACCAGGACTGGAACAAGCACAGATACGCAGTATTTT.

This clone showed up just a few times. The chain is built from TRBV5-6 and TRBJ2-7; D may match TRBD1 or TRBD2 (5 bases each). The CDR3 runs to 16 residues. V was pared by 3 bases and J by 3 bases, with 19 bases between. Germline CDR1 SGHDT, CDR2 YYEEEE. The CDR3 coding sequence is TGTGCCAGCAGCTGGACTCAGGGCCGTCTAGTCTACGAGCAGTACTTC. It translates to CASSWTQGRLVYEQYF.